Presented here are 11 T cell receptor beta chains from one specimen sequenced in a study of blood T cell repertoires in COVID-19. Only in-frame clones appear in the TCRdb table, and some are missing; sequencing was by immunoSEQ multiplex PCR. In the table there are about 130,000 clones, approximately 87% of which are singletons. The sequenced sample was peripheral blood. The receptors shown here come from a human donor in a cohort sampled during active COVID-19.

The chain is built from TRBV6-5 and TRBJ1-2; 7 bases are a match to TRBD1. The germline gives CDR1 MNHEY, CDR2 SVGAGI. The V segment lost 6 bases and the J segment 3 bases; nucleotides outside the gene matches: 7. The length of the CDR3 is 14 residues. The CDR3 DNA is TGTGCCAGCAGGTCGACAGGGTTGGACTATGGCTACACCTTC. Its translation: CASRSTGLDYGYTF.

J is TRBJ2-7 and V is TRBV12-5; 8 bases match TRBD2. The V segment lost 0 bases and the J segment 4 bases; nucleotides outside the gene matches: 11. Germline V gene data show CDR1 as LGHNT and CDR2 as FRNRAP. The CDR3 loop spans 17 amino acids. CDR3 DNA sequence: TGTGCTAGTGGTTTGGTACTGGGGCGGGGGGCGGATTACGAGCAGTACTTC. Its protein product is CASGLVLGRGADYEQYF. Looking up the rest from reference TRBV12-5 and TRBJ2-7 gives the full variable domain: DARVTQTPRHKVTEMGQEVTMRCQPILGHNTVFWYRQTMMQGLELLAYFRNRAPLDDSGMPKDRFSAEMPDATLATLKIQPSEPRDSAVYFCASGLVLGRGADYEQYFGPGTRLTVT.

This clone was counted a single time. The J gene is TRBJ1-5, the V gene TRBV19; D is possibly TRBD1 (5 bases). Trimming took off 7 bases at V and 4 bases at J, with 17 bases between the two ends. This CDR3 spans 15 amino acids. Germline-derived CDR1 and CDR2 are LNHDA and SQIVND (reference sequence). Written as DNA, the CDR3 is TGTGCCAGTACCGCGGCGGGGGGGGTGAATCAGCCCCAGCATTTT. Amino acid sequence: CASTAAGGVNQPQHF.

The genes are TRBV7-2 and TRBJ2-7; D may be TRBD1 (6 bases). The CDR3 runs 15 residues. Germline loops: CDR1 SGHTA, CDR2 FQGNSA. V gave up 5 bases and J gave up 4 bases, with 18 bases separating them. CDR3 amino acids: CASSEGGTQGYEQYV. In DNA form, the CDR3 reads TGTGCCAGCAGCGAGGGTGGGACCCAGGGGTACGAGCAGTACGTC.

In DNA, the CDR3 is TGTGCCTGGAGTGTAAGGAATCGGCGGGACACTGAAGCTTTCTTT. It specifies CAWSVRNRRDTEAFF. V is TRBV30 and J is TRBJ1-1; D is unresolved. Trimming left V 0 bases short and J 3 bases short, with 14 bases between. This CDR3 has 15 amino acids. Germline V CDR1 and CDR2: GTSNPN, SVGIG (reference sequence).

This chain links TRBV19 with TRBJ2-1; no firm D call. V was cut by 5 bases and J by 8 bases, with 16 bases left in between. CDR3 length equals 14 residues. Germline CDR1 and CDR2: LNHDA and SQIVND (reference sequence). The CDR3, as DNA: TGTGCCAGTAGTTCCCAACGCGTAATGCATGAGCAGTTCTTC. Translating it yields CASSSQRVMHEQFF. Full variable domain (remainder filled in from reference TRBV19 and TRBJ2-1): DGGITQSPKYLFRKEGQNVTLSCEQNLNHDAMYWYRQDPGQGLRLIYYSQIVNDFQKGDIAEGYSVSREKKESFPLTVTSAQKNPTAFYLCASSSQRVMHEQFFGPGTRLTVL.

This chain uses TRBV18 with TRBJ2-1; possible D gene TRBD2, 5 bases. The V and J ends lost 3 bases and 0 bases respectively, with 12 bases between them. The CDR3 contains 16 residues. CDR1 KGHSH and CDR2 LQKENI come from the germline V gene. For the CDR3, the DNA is TGTGCCAGCTCACCGGCAGGAGGAGGCTCCTACAATGAGCAGTTCTTC. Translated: CASSPAGGGSYNEQFF.

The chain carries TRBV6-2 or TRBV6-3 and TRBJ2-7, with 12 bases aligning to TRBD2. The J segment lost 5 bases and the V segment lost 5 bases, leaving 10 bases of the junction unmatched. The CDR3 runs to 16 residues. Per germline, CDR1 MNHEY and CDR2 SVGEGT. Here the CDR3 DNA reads TGTGCCAGCAGTCCGAGACTAGCGGGAGTATTTGACGAGCAGTACGTC. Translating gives CASSPRLAGVFDEQYV.

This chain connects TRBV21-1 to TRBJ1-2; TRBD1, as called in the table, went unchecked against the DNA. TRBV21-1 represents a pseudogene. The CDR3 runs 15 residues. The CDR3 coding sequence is TGTGCCAGCAGCCCAGGACAGATTACTAACTATGGCTACACCTTC. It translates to CASSPGQITNYGYTF.

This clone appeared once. As DNA, the CDR3 is TGTGCCAGCAGTCCTCGGACAGGCTCGCCAGGAGGCTACACCTTC. This gives the protein CASSPRTGSPGGYTF. V and J are TRBV27 and TRBJ1-2; 7 bases match TRBD1. The CDR3 loop spans 15 amino acids. Trimming cost V 5 bases and J 8 bases; bases outside gene matches: 14. Germline assignment: CDR1 MNHEY and CDR2 SMNVEV (reference sequence).

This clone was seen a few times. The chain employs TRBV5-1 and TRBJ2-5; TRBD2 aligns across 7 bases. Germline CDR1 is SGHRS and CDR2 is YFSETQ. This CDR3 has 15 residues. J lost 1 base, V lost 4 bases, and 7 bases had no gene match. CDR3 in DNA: TGCGCCAGCAGCCGGGCGGGGGAGGGCCAAGAGACCCAGTACTTC. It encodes CASSRAGEGQETQYF.